The rows below give T cell receptor beta chains drawn from one sample of a study of beta chain features in type 1 diabetes. Repertoires were generated with immunoSEQ multiplex PCR, while TCRdb's copy carries only in-frame clones and drops some. This table has 500,000 to 650,000 clones, over 10% appearing once. Sequences were obtained from naive CD4+ T cells from blood. All receptors come from a man between 25 and 39 years old with type 1 diabetes. CDR3s include the opening cysteine and the closing phenylalanine or tryptophan. The D gene is left open where the match is weak. Where a row states a size, it is once, few, many or the class of an expanded clone; other rows omit it.

d_call,clone_size,v_call,j_call,cdr3_aa,cdr3_nt
NA,NA,TRBV10-3,TRBJ1-1,CAISERQLNTEAFF,TGTGCCATCAGTGAGCGACAGTTGAACACTGAAGCTTTCTTT
TRBD1,few,TRBV2,TRBJ1-2,CASRGRGHFYGYTF,TGTGCCAGCAGAGGCAGGGGGCATTTCTATGGCTACACCTTC
NA,NA,TRBV23-1,TRBJ1-4,CASSQSQGEKLFF,TGCGCCAGCAGTCAATCACAGGGCGAAAAACTGTTTTTT
NA,few,TRBV5-1,TRBJ2-1,CASSLVIDLSYNEQFF,TGCGCCAGCAGCTTGGTTATAGACCTTTCCTACAATGAGCAGTTCTTC
NA,NA,TRBV28,TRBJ2-7,CASSLRSYEQYF,TGTGCCAGCAGTTTAAGGTCGTACGAGCAGTACTTC
TRBD1,NA,TRBV25-1,TRBJ1-2,CASRPHRGGYTF,TGTGCCAGCAGGCCCCACAGGGGTGGCTACACCTTC
NA,NA,TRBV6-5,TRBJ1-5,CASSTGQRNQPQHF,TGTGCCAGCAGCACTGGACAGAGGAATCAGCCCCAGCATTTT
NA,NA,TRBV19,TRBJ1-2,CASRGPLPDYGYTF,TGTGCCAGTAGGGGACCGCTCCCAGACTATGGCTACACCTTC
NA,NA,TRBV9,TRBJ2-1,CASSSHGGAYEQFF,TGTGCCAGCAGCTCTCACGGGGGTGCATACGAGCAGTTCTTC
NA,NA,TRBV5-4,TRBJ2-7,CASSKRDGSSYEQYF,TGTGCCAGCAGCAAACGGGACGGGAGCTCCTACGAGCAGTACTTC
TRBD1,few,TRBV9,TRBJ1-2,CASSTWTGGGYTF,TGTGCCAGCAGCACGTGGACAGGGGGTGGCTACACCTTC
NA,few,TRBV5-1,TRBJ2-2,CASSEKSGQSKAGELFF,TGCGCCAGCAGCGAGAAAAGCGGGCAGAGCAAGGCCGGGGAGCTGTTTTTT
NA,NA,TRBV11-2,TRBJ1-2,CASSFGDNYGYTF,TGTGCCAGCAGCTTCGGGGATAACTATGGCTACACCTTC
TRBD1,NA,TRBV25-1,TRBJ1-6,CASSDTVGQGYSPLHF,TGTGCCAGCAGTGACACGGTGGGACAGGGTTATTCACCCCTCCACTTT
TRBD1,few,TRBV4-3,TRBJ1-5,CASSQGTGFDQPQHF,TGCGCCAGCAGCCAAGGGACAGGGTTTGATCAGCCCCAGCATTTT
NA,NA,TRBV18,TRBJ2-3,CASSPPSQLLTDTQYF,TGTGCCAGCTCACCACCTTCTCAGCTCCTCACAGATACGCAGTATTTT
NA,few,TRBV6-1,TRBJ1-1,CASSGSPHTFF,TGTGCCAGCAGTGGTTCCCCTCATACCTTCTTT
NA,NA,TRBV19,TRBJ1-2,CASIGGIYGYTF,TGTGCCAGTATTGGGGGAATCTATGGCTACACCTTC
NA,NA,TRBV2,TRBJ2-3,CARSGGGSTDTQYF,TGTGCCAGATCCGGTGGAGGTAGCACAGATACGCAGTATTTT
NA,NA,TRBV9,TRBJ1-1,CASSPSAGNTEAFF,TGTGCCAGCAGCCCCTCCGCAGGGAACACTGAAGCTTTCTTT
NA,NA,TRBV12-5,TRBJ1-1,CASGPRTNTEAFF,TGTGCTAGTGGTCCCCGGACAAACACTGAAGCTTTCTTT
NA,NA,TRBV13,TRBJ2-4,CASSLVRGSEAKNIQYF,TGTGCCAGCAGCTTAGTGAGGGGGTCGGAGGCCAAAAACATTCAGTACTTC
TRBD1,NA,TRBV29-1,TRBJ2-2,CSVAPGGWTGELFF,TGCAGCGTTGCGCCAGGGGGCTGGACCGGGGAGCTGTTTTTT
TRBD2,NA,TRBV7-9,TRBJ2-2,CASSPTSGGYTGELFF,TGTGCCAGCAGCCCCACTAGCGGGGGGTACACCGGGGAGCTGTTTTTT
NA,NA,TRBV11-2,TRBJ2-3,CASSLDRISTDTQYF,TGTGCCAGCAGCTTAGACCGGATTAGCACAGATACGCAGTATTTT
NA,NA,TRBV6-5,TRBJ1-2,CASSYSQGTNYGYTF,TGTGCCAGCAGTTATTCACAGGGAACTAACTATGGCTACACCTTC
TRBD1,NA,TRBV23-1,TRBJ2-7,CASSQNFGTGIKQYF,TGCGCCAGCAGTCAAAATTTCGGGACAGGGATTAAGCAGTACTTC
NA,NA,TRBV6-1,TRBJ2-7,CASSEGISSSYEQYF,TGTGCCAGCAGTGAAGGTATCAGCAGCTCCTACGAGCAGTACTTC
NA,few,TRBV29-1,TRBJ2-7,CSVVRNTGSSYEQYF,TGCAGCGTTGTACGGAACACGGGCAGCTCCTACGAGCAGTACTTC
NA,few,TRBV7-9,TRBJ2-1,CASSSWGAKLGNSYNEQFF,TGTGCCAGCAGCTCCTGGGGGGCAAAACTGGGCAACTCCTACAATGAGCAGTTCTTC
NA,NA,TRBV20-1,TRBJ2-1,CSLGKQFF,TGCAGTTTAGGGAAGCAGTTCTTC
NA,NA,TRBV7-2,TRBJ2-3,CASSARTESTDTQYF,TGTGCCAGCAGCGCGAGGACAGAGAGCACAGATACGCAGTATTTT
NA,NA,TRBV7-9,TRBJ2-7,CASSYTEYEQYF,TGTGCCAGCAGCTACACGGAATACGAGCAGTACTTC
NA,NA,TRBV7-2,TRBJ2-3,CASSFSNTDTQYF,TGTGCCAGCAGCTTCTCGAACACAGATACGCAGTATTTT
NA,few,TRBV5-1,TRBJ1-6,CASSLIPGNSPLHF,TGCGCCAGCAGCTTGATTCCGGGTAATTCACCCCTCCACTTT
TRBD1,few,TRBV18,TRBJ1-2,CASSQEQGAEGYTF,TGTGCCAGCTCACAAGAACAGGGGGCTGAAGGCTACACCTTC
TRBD1,few,TRBV11-1,TRBJ2-1,CASSSGQGRWDEQFF,TGTGCCAGCAGCTCCGGACAGGGGCGTTGGGATGAGCAGTTCTTC
TRBD2,NA,TRBV28,TRBJ2-5,CASSFPHGLAEETQYF,TGTGCCAGCAGTTTTCCTCACGGACTAGCGGAAGAGACCCAGTACTTC